The entry that follows covers one T cell receptor beta chain sequence. The target antigen is unknown. The record originates from a study of cytomegalovirus exposure and HLA in healthy donors. Whole-study findings and limits: An analysis was carried out at a later point. It showed that HLA-associated TCR beta chains were more clonally expanded than equally common non-associated chains. Some V segments could not be told apart, so they were left out, TRBV6-2 and TRBV6-3 among them.

Amplification used 60 Vbeta primers and 13 Jbeta primers. Produced via immunoSEQ multiplex PCR; TCRdb's table is partial and in-frame only. The table records over 150,000 clones, under 85% of them present only once. Germline V lookup: CDR1 SGDLS, CDR2 YYNGEE. The length of the CDR3 is 14 residues. Trimming cost V 2 bases and J 9 bases; bases outside gene matches: 7. Sequencing was carried out using PBMCs. The receptor was derived from a man aged 18 to 29 in good health and CMV-seronegative. V usage is TRBV9 and J usage is TRBJ2-1, with TRBD2 matching 8 bases. The CDR3 region is CASSVAGGHAEQFF. The CDR3 DNA sequence: TGTGCCAGCAGCGTCGCGGGGGGCCATGCTGAGCAGTTCTTC.